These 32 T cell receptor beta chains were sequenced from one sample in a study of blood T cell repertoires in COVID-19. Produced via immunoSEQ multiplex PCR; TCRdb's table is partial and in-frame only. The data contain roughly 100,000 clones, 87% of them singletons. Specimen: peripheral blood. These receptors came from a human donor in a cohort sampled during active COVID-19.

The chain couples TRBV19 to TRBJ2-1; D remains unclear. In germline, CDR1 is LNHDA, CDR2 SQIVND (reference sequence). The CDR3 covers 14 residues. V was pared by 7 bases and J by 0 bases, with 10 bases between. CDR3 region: CASKLRSSYNEQFF. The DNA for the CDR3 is TGTGCCAGTAAGCTACGAAGCTCCTACAATGAGCAGTTCTTC.

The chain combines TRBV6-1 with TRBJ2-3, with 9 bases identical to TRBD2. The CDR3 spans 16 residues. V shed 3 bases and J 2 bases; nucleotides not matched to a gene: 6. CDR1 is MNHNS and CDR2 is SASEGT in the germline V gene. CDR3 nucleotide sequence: TGTGCCAGCAGTGATCCGGGACTAGCATTCACAGATACGCAGTATTTT. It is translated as CASSDPGLAFTDTQYF.

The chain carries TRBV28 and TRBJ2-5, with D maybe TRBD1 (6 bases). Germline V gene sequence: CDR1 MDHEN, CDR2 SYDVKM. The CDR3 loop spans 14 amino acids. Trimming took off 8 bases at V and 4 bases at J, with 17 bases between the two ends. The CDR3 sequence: CASGSGQRGETQYF. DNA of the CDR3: TGTGCCAGCGGATCTGGACAGAGGGGAGAGACCCAGTACTTC. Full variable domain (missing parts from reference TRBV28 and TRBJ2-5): DVKVTQSSRYLVKRTGEKVFLECVQDMDHENMFWYRQDPGLGLRLIYFSYDVKMKEKGDIPEGYSVSREKKERFSLILESASTNQTSMYLCASGSGQRGETQYFGPGTRLLVL.

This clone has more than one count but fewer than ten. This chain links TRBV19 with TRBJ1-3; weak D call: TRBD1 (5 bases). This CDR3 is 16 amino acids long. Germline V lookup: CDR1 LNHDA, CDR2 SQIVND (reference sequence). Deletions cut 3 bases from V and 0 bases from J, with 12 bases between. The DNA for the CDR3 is TGTGCCAGTAGTATGACAGACCATCACTCTGGAAACACCATATATTTT. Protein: CASSMTDHHSGNTIYF.

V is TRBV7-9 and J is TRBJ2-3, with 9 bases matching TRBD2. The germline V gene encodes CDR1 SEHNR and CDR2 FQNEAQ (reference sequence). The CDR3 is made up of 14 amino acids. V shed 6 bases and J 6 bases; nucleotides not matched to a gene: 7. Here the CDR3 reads CASRNLAGGDTQYF. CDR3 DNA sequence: TGTGCCAGCAGAAACCTGGCGGGAGGGGATACGCAGTATTTT.

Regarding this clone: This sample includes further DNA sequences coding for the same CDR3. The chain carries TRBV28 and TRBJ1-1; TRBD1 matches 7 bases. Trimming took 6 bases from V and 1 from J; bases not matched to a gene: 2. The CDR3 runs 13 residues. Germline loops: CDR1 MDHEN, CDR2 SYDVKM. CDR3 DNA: TGTGCCAGCAGCCAGGGGGGGAACACTGAAGCTTTCTTT. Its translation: CASSQGGNTEAFF.

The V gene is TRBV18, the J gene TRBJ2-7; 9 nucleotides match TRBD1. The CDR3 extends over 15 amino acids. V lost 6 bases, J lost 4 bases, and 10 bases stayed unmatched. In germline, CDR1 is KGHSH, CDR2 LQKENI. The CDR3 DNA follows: TGTGCCAGCTCCCCCGTGGACAGGGGTATATACGAGCAGTACTTC. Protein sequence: CASSPVDRGIYEQYF.

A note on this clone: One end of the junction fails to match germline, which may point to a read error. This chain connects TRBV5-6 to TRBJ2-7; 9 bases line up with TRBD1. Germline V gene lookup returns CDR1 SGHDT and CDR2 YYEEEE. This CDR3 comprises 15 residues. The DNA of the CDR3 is TGTGCCAGCACCTTGGGGACAGGGATACTCTACGAGCAGTACTTC. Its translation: CASTLGTGILYEQYF.

The CDR3 here is CASSPGDLYGYTF. The CDR3 DNA reads TGTGCCAGCAGCCCAGGGGATCTCTATGGCTACACCTTC. The rearrangement joins TRBV28 to TRBJ1-2, with D possibly TRBD1 on 6 matching bases. CDR3 length: 13 residues. Germline values: CDR1 MDHEN, CDR2 SYDVKM. Trimming pared 6 bases from V and 4 bases from J, leaving 12 bases between.

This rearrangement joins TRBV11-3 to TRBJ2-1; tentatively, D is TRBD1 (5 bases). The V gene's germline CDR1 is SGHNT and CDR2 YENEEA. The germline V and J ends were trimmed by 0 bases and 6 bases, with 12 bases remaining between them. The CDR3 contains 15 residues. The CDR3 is CASSLENGQGNEQFF. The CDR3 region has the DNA TGTGCCAGCAGCTTAGAGAACGGTCAGGGCAATGAGCAGTTCTTC.

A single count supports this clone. For the CDR3, the DNA is TGTGCCAGCAGTTTAATACTAGCGGGAGGGCCAAATGAGCAGTTCTTC. Amino acid sequence: CASSLILAGGPNEQFF. The rearrangement uses TRBV27 and TRBJ2-1; TRBD2 matches at 13 bases. The junction had 5 bases not matched to a gene; V was cut back by 2 bases and J by 7 bases. CDR3 length equals 16 residues. In germline, CDR1 is MNHEY, CDR2 SMNVEV (reference sequence).

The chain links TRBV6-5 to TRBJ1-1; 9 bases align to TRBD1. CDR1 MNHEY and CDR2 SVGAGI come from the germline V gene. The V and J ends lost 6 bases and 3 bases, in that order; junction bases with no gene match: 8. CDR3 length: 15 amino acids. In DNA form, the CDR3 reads TGTGCCAGCAGACCACAGGGGGCGCGCCACACTGAAGCTTTCTTT. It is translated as CASRPQGARHTEAFF.

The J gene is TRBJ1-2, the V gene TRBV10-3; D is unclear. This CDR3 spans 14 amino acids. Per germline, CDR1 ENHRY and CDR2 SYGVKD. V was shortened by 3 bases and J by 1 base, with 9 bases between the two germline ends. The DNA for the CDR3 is TGTGCCATCAGTGAAAACAGTTATAACTATGGCTACACCTTC. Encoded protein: CAISENSYNYGYTF.

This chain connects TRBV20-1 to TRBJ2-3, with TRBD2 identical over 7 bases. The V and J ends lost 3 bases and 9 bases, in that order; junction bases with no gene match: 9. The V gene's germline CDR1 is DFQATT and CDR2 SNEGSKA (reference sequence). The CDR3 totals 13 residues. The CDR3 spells CSASTREKGTQYF. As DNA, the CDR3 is TGCAGTGCTAGTACGCGGGAGAAGGGGACGCAGTATTTT.

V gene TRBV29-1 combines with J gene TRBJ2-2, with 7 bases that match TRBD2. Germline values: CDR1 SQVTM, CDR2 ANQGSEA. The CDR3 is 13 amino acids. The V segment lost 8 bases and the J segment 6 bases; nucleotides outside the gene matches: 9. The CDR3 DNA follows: TGCAGCCCATTAGCGGGCGGGGCCGGGGAGCTGTTTTTT. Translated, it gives CSPLAGGAGELFF.

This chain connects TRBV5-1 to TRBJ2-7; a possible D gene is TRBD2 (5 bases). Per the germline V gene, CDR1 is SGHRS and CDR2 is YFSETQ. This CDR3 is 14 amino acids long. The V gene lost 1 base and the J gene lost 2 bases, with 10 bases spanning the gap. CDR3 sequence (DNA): TGCGCCAGCAGCTTGACTAGTTCTCCCTACGAGCAGTACTTC. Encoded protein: CASSLTSSPYEQYF.

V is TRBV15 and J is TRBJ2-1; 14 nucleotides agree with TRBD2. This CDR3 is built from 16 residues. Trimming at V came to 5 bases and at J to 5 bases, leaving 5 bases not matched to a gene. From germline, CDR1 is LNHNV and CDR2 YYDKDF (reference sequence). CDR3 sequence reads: CATSQGLAGEDNEQFF. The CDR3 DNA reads TGTGCCACCAGCCAGGGACTAGCGGGGGAGGACAATGAGCAGTTCTTC. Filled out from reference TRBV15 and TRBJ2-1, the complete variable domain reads DAMVIQNPRYQVTQFGKPVTLSCSQTLNHNVMYWYQQKSSQAPKLLFHYYDKDFNNEADTPDNFQSRRPNTSFCFLDIRSPGLGDTAMYLCATSQGLAGEDNEQFFGPGTRLTVL.

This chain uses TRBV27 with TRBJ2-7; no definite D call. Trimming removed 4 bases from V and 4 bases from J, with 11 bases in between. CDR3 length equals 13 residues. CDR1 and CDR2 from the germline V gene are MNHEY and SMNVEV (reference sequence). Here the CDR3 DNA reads TGTGCCAGCAGTTCCCGGAACGGGTACGAGCAGTACTTC. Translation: CASSSRNGYEQYF.

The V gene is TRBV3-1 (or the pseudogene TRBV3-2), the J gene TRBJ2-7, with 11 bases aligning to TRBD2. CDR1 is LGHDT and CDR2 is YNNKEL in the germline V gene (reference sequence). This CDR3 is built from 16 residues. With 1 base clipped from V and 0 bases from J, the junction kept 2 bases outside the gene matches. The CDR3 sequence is CASSQGGTSGSYEQYF. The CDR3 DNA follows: TGTGCCAGCAGCCAAGGCGGGACTAGCGGCTCCTACGAGCAGTACTTC.

In nucleotides, the CDR3 is TGTGCCAGCAGCTTGGGGACAGGGCGGTACAATCAGCCCCAGCATTTT. It is translated as CASSLGTGRYNQPQHF. J is TRBJ1-5 and V is TRBV5-8; 8 nucleotides match TRBD1. Germline V gene data show CDR1 as SGHTS and CDR2 as YDEGEE. The CDR3 runs to 16 residues. The V gene end was trimmed by 0 bases and the J gene end by 3 bases; junction bases not matched to a gene: 5.

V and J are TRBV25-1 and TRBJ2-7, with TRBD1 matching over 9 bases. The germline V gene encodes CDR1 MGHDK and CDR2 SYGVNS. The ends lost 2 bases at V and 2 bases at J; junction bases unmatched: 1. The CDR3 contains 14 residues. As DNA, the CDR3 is TGTGCCAGCAGTGAAGGGACAGGGCCCTACGAGCAGTACTTC. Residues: CASSEGTGPYEQYF.

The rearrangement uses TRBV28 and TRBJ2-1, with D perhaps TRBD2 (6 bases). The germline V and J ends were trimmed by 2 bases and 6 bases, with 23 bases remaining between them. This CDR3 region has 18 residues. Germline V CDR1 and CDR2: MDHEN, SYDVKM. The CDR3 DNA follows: TGTGCCAGCAGTTTAATCCCCCCCCCGGGAGTGAGGATCAATGAGCAGTTCTTC. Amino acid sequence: CASSLIPPPGVRINEQFF.

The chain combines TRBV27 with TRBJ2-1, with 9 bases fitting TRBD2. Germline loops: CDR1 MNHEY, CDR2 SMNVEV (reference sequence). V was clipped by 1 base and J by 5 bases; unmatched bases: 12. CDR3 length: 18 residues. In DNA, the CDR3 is TGTGCCAGCAGTTTATACGGCCCCGAGGCGGGAGGGAACAATGAGCAGTTCTTC. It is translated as CASSLYGPEAGGNNEQFF.

The CDR3 DNA sequence: TGTGCCAGCAGTCTGACAGTGGACACTGAAGCTTTCTTT. Residues: CASSLTVDTEAFF. This chain joins TRBV2 and TRBJ1-1, with D possibly matching TRBD1 (5 bases). V was shortened by 5 bases and J by 3 bases, with 10 bases between the two germline ends. Per the germline V gene, CDR1 is SNHLY and CDR2 is FYNNEI. CDR3 length equals 13 residues.

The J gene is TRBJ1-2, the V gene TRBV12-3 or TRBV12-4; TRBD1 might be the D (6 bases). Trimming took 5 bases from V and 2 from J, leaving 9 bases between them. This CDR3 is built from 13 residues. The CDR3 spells CASSGTNNYGYTF. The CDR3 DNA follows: TGTGCCAGCAGTGGGACAAACAACTATGGCTACACCTTC.

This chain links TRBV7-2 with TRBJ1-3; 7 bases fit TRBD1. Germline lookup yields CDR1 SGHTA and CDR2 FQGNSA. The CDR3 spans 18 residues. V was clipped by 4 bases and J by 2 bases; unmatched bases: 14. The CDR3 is CASSWYYAAGGPGNTIYF. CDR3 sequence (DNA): TGTGCCAGCAGCTGGTATTATGCGGCAGGGGGTCCTGGAAACACCATATATTTT.

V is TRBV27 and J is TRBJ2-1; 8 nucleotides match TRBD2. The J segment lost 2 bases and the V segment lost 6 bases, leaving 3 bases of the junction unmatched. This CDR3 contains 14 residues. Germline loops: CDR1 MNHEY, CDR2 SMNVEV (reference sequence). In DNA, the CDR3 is TGTGCCAGCAGGGGGGGACTAGCCTACAATGAGCAGTTCTTC. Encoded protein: CASRGGLAYNEQFF.

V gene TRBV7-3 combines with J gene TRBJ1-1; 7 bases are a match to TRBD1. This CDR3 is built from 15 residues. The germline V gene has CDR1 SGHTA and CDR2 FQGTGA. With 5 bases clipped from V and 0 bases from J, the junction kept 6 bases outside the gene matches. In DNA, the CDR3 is TGTGCCAGCAGCCCGGGGACAGCTATGAACACTGAAGCTTTCTTT. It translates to CASSPGTAMNTEAFF.

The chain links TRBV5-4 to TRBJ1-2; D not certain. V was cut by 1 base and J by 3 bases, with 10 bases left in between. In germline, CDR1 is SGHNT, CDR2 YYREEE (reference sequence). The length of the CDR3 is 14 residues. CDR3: CASSLLIQDYGYTF. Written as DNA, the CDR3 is TGTGCCAGCAGCTTGTTGATCCAGGACTATGGCTACACCTTC.

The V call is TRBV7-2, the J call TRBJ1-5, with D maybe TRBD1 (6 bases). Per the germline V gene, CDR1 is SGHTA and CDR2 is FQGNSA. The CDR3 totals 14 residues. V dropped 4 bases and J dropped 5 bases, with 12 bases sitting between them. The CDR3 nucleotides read TGTGCCAGCAGCTCGGCAGGGGCCGATCAGCCCCAGCATTTT. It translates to CASSSAGADQPQHF.

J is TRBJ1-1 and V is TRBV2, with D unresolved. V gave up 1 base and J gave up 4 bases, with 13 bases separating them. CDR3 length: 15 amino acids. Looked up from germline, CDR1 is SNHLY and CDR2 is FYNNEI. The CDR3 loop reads CASSEGRHHGTEAFF. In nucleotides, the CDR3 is TGTGCCAGCAGTGAAGGGCGGCATCATGGCACTGAAGCTTTCTTT.

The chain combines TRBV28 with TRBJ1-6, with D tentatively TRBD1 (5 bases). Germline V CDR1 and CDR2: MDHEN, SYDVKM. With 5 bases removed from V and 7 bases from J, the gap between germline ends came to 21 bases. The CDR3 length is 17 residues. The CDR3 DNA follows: TGTGCCAGCAGTAAACAGGACAAGGCATTTACCAATTCACCCCTCCACTTT. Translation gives CASSKQDKAFTNSPLHF. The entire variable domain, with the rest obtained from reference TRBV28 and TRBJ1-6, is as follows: DVKVTQSSRYLVKRTGEKVFLECVQDMDHENMFWYRQDPGLGLRLIYFSYDVKMKEKGDIPEGYSVSREKKERFSLILESASTNQTSMYLCASSKQDKAFTNSPLHFGNGTRLTVT.